Listed below are T cell receptor beta chains from one sample, sequenced in a study of spatial heterogeneity in lung cancer. TCRdb used MiXCR to reprocess the 5' RACE reads, holding one entry per CDR3 protein. The table records 11,000 or so distinct CDR3 sequences, 10% to 15% of them present only once. This sample comprised lung tumor tissue, obtained at surgery. The receptor set was obtained from a male donor with early-stage non-small cell lung cancer. Each CDR3 is given with its conserved first and last residue. D genes are given only for firm matches. Clone size, where shown, is once, few, many, or a class for clones that have expanded.

J	size	V	D	DNA	CDR3
TRBJ1-2	.	TRBV28	.	TGTGCCAGCAGTGGGGCCCGGGAGGGCTATGGCTACACCTTC	CASSGAREGYGYTF
TRBJ1-2	.	TRBV5-1	.	TGCGCCAGCAGCTCGCGGGTGGGCTTCTATGGCTACACCTTC	CASSSRVGFYGYTF
TRBJ2-1	.	TRBV7-8	.	TGTGCCAGCAGCCGCGGACTCCTATACTACAATGAGCAGTTCTTC	CASSRGLLYYNEQFF
TRBJ2-2	.	TRBV6-2/TRBV6-3	TRBD1	TGTGCCAGCAGTTACTCGCCGGGACAGGGGCTAGCCGGGGAGCTGTTTTTT	CASSYSPGQGLAGELFF
TRBJ1-2	.	TRBV6-2/TRBV6-3	.	TGTGCCAGCAGTCCAGGCTCGGGTGGCTACACCTTC	CASSPGSGGYTF
TRBJ2-4	few	TRBV20-1	.	TGCAGTGCCCGCCTTTTGGCGGGCAACATTCAGTACTTC	CSARLLAGNIQYF
TRBJ1-5	many	TRBV27	.	TGTGCCAGCAGTTTAAACAGGGATAGCAATCAGCCCCAGCATTTT	CASSLNRDSNQPQHF
TRBJ1-1	many	TRBV13	.	TGTGCCAGCAGCTTAGGACCCCGAGGGACTGAAGCTTTCTTT	CASSLGPRGTEAFF
TRBJ1-2	few	TRBV10-3	TRBD1	TGTGCCATCAGTGGGGGGACAGTATACTATGGCTACACCTTC	CAISGGTVYYGYTF
TRBJ2-1	few	TRBV7-9	.	TGTGCCAGCAGCTTTTCGGGAACCTACAATGAGCAGTTCTTC	CASSFSGTYNEQFF
TRBJ2-1	few	TRBV6-2/TRBV6-3	.	TGTGCCAGCAGTTCCGATGCGGGGCGCAATGAGCAGTTCTTC	CASSSDAGRNEQFF
TRBJ2-6	many	TRBV7-9	.	TGTGCCAGCAGCTTCCTTTTAACAGGGTTCTGGGCCAACGTCCTGACTTTC	CASSFLLTGFWANVLTF
TRBJ2-7	many	TRBV18	TRBD1	TGTGCCAGCTCGCTCGGGACAGCTTACGAGCAGTACTTC	CASSLGTAYEQYF
TRBJ2-5	.	TRBV12-3/TRBV12-4	TRBD1	TGTGCCAGCAGTTTACGGGTGACAGGGGCCAGCGGTGAGAAGACCCAGTACTTC	CASSLRVTGASGEKTQYF
TRBJ2-1	many	TRBV20-1	TRBD1	TGCAGTGCTACAAGGTCGAACAGGGGGCCCGTCGGTGAGCAGTTCTTC	CSATRSNRGPVGEQFF
TRBJ1-1	few	TRBV5-1	.	TGCGCCAGCAGGTTGGACGGCATTTACACTGAAGCTTTCTTT	CASRLDGIYTEAFF
TRBJ2-3	.	TRBV10-3	.	TGTGCCACGTTCGAAGCGCCGAACACAGATACGCAGTATTTT	CATFEAPNTDTQYF